This note documents a single TCR beta chain sequence. Antigen unknown. The data belong to a study of T cells in localized non-small cell lung cancer. Study observations and caveats: When the top 100 tumor clones were examined, a median about 60 of them also appeared in the adjacent lung, which was paired and uninvolved.

Trimming cost V 3 bases and J 1 base; bases outside gene matches: 5. The germline V gene encodes CDR1 WNHNN and CDR2 SYGVQD (reference sequence). This CDR3 is built from 15 residues. Sequencing used immunoSEQ multiplex PCR; TCRdb keeps in-frame clones, though not all of them. The repertoire holds some 37,000 clones, with around nine tenths as singletons. Here the sequenced sample was peripheral blood, taken before any cancer treatment. The TCR originated in a man between 18 and 49 years old with stage I lung adenocarcinoma. The genes are TRBV10-1 and TRBJ2-7, with TRBD1 matching 8 bases. The DNA of the CDR3 is TGCGCCAGCAGTGAATGGGACAGGTTGTCCTACGAGCAGTACTTC. This sequence encodes CASSEWDRLSYEQYF.